The sequence of this T cell receptor (beta chain) was determined in a study of cytomegalovirus exposure and HLA in healthy donors. With 60 Vbeta and 13 Jbeta primers, the PCR was carried out. Only in-frame clones appear in the TCRdb table, and some are missing; sequencing was by immunoSEQ multiplex PCR. This sample has 150,000 to 200,000 clones, with roughly 10% found just once. The sample holds a few counts of this clone. Sequencing was performed on PBMCs. The clonotype comes from a young woman in good health and CMV-seropositive.

The CDR3 DNA reads TGCGCCAGCAGCGACCCGGGACAGGGAGACGAGCAGTACTTC. Encoded protein: CASSDPGQGDEQYF. The J gene is TRBJ2-7, the V gene TRBV5-1; 9 bases map to TRBD1. After removal of 4 bases from V and 5 bases from J, the junction contained 7 bases not matched to a gene. Germline V gives CDR1 SGHRS, CDR2 YFSETQ. The CDR3 totals 14 residues.